The 13 T cell receptor beta chains given below trace back to one sample, sequenced in a study of OX40 agonist ivuxolimab in advanced cancers. Assay: immunoSEQ multiplex PCR; the TCRdb copy retains only in-frame clones and omits some. The data contain around 35,000 clones, more than 65% of them singletons. Material: CD4+ or CD8+ T cells sorted from blood, obtained in a trial of the OX40 agonist ivuxolimab. The receptor set was obtained from an adult with an advanced solid tumor such as melanoma, head and neck, liver or kidney cancer.

The V gene is TRBV28, the J gene TRBJ1-1; D unresolved. Trimming shortened V by 6 bases and J by 0 bases, and 11 bases separated the two germline ends. The length of the CDR3 is 14 residues. The germline V gene encodes CDR1 MDHEN and CDR2 SYDVKM. The chain's CDR3 is CASSPVGMNTEAFF. CDR3 DNA: TGTGCCAGCAGCCCTGTGGGGATGAACACTGAAGCTTTCTTT. The variable domain in full, completed from reference TRBV28 and TRBJ1-1, reads DVKVTQSSRYLVKRTGEKVFLECVQDMDHENMFWYRQDPGLGLRLIYFSYDVKMKEKGDIPEGYSVSREKKERFSLILESASTNQTSMYLCASSPVGMNTEAFFGQGTRLTVV.

This chain joins TRBV7-9 and TRBJ1-6; no clear D. Trimming took off 1 base at V and 10 bases at J, with 20 bases between the two ends. The germline V gene has CDR1 SEHNR and CDR2 FQNEAQ (reference sequence). This CDR3 is built from 17 residues. The CDR3 protein is CASSLEPVTVSGSPLHF. DNA of the CDR3: TGTGCCAGCAGCTTAGAACCGGTGACCGTCTCCGGCTCACCCCTCCACTTT.

This rearrangement joins TRBV6-1 to TRBJ1-4; D uncertain. CDR3 length: 14 amino acids. Germline loops: CDR1 MNHNS, CDR2 SASEGT. Trimming took 6 bases from V and 0 from J, leaving 8 bases between them. The CDR3 DNA is TGTGCCAGCAGGGGAATGGCAACTAATGAAAAACTGTTTTTT. This sequence encodes CASRGMATNEKLFF.

Comments on this clone: The same CDR3 also results from other DNA sequences found in this sample. The rearrangement joins TRBV9 to TRBJ1-2; TRBD1 might be the D (6 bases). The V gene's germline CDR1 is SGDLS and CDR2 YYNGEE. CDR3 size: 14 residues. V dropped 0 bases and J dropped 5 bases, with 11 bases sitting between them. This CDR3 reads CASSVGLRGYGYTF. The DNA of the CDR3 is TGTGCCAGCAGCGTAGGGCTCAGGGGTTATGGCTACACCTTC.

The rearrangement uses TRBV9 and TRBJ2-3; 16 bases map to TRBD2. The V gene's germline CDR1 is SGDLS and CDR2 YYNGEE. This CDR3 spans 18 amino acids. With 2 bases clipped from V and 0 bases from J, the junction kept 3 bases outside the gene matches. CDR3 in DNA: TGTGCCAGCAGCGTCGGGACTAGCGGGGGGGCTAGCACAGATACGCAGTATTTT. It translates to CASSVGTSGGASTDTQYF.

This clone has a single count. This rearrangement joins TRBV6-5 to TRBJ2-7; D is uncertain. CDR3 length: 13 residues. CDR1 MNHEY and CDR2 SVGAGI come from the germline V gene. Trimming stripped 0 bases from V and 0 bases from J, with 3 bases between. The CDR3 region is CASSYSSSYEQYF. The CDR3 nucleotides read TGTGCCAGCAGTTACTCAAGCTCCTACGAGCAGTACTTC.

CDR3 region: CASSRMPGQGTDEQYF. The CDR3 DNA follows: TGTGCCAGTAGTAGGATGCCGGGACAGGGGACAGACGAGCAGTACTTC. This chain links TRBV19 with TRBJ2-7, with 10 positions matching TRBD1. The CDR3 is made up of 16 amino acids. The germline gives CDR1 LNHDA, CDR2 SQIVND (reference sequence). V dropped 4 bases and J dropped 5; count of bases not matched to a gene: 11.

The V gene is TRBV6-1, the J gene TRBJ1-5; D unresolved. Germline V gene data show CDR1 as MNHNS and CDR2 as SASEGT. The CDR3 is made up of 14 amino acids. Trimming cost V 1 base and J 1 base, with 5 bases left between them. The CDR3 is CASSEEWSNQPQHF. The CDR3 coding sequence is TGTGCCAGCAGTGAAGAATGGAGCAATCAGCCCCAGCATTTT.

V gene TRBV10-2 combines with J gene TRBJ2-6, with no clear D. The V gene lost 5 bases and the J gene lost 3 bases, with 8 bases spanning the gap. The CDR3 runs 14 residues. Germline V CDR1 and CDR2: WSHSY, SAAADI. The CDR3 nucleotides read TGCGCCAGCAGTCCCGCCGGTGGGGCCAACGTCCTGACTTTC. This sequence encodes CASSPAGGANVLTF.

V and J are TRBV6-1 and TRBJ1-3; no definite D call. CDR1 MNHNS and CDR2 SASEGT come from the germline V gene. This CDR3 has 13 amino acids. V was shortened by 5 bases and J by 4 bases, with 9 bases between the two germline ends. For the CDR3, the DNA is TGTGCCAGCAGTACGGGGAGCGGAAACACCATATATTTT. Translating gives CASSTGSGNTIYF.

J is TRBJ1-5 and V is TRBV28; D may be TRBD1 (5 bases). Deletions cut 5 bases from V and 0 bases from J, with 14 bases between. The germline gives CDR1 MDHEN, CDR2 SYDVKM. There are 16 residues in the CDR3. In DNA, the CDR3 is TGTGCCAGCAGTCCCGGGACGGAGTATAGCAATCAGCCCCAGCATTTT. Its protein product is CASSPGTEYSNQPQHF.

This chain uses TRBV7-9 with TRBJ1-2, with a weak D call TRBD1 (5 bases). This CDR3 is 13 amino acids long. V was clipped by 5 bases and J by 4 bases, with 11 bases between them. Germline V gene data show CDR1 as SEHNR and CDR2 as FQNEAQ (reference sequence). The CDR3, as DNA: TGTGCCAGCAGCCCTGGGACGTCCTATGGCTACACCTTC. It codes for CASSPGTSYGYTF.

This chain uses TRBV9 with TRBJ2-2; 9 nucleotides line up with TRBD1. The V gene's germline CDR1 is SGDLS and CDR2 YYNGEE. The CDR3 covers 17 residues. The V gene end was trimmed by 0 bases and the J gene end by 6 bases; junction bases not matched to a gene: 9. The CDR3 DNA sequence: TGTGCCAGCAGCGTAGTCGGGACAGGGAATAAGGCCGGGGAGCTGTTTTTT. Amino acid sequence: CASSVVGTGNKAGELFF.